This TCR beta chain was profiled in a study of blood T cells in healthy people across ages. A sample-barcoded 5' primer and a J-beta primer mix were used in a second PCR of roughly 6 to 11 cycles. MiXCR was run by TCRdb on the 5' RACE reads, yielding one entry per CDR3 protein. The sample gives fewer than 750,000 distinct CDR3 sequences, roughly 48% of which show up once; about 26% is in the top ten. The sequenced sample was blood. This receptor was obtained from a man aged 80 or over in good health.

CDR3 nucleotide sequence: TGTGCCGCCGGGACAGTGGGGTACAATGAGCAGTACTTC. Translated, it gives CAAGTVGYNEQYF. The V and J genes are TRBV10-3 and TRBJ2-1; 7 bases line up with TRBD1. The J call may be mistaken, given a closer DNA end match to TRBJ2-7. CDR1 is ENHRY, CDR2 SYGVKD, per germline. The CDR3 has 13 amino acids.